This T cell receptor (beta chain) is drawn from a study of blood T cells in healthy people across ages. CDR1 is LNHDA, CDR2 SQIVND, per germline (reference sequence). This CDR3 comprises 12 residues. V lost 3 bases and J lost 4, with 6 bases in between. Primers used in a second PCR of roughly 6 to 12 cycles were a sample-barcoded 5' primer and a J-beta primer mix. Using its own MiXCR run on the 5' RACE reads, TCRdb lists one record per CDR3 protein. Of about 320,000 distinct CDR3 sequences listed, around 29% are singletons. This clonotype was seen only a few times. Material for sequencing was blood. This TCR derives from a woman between 65 and 79 years old in good health. The genes are TRBV19 and TRBJ1-1; D not certain. The CDR3 DNA follows: TGTGCCAGTAGTATGGCAGGCACTGAAGCTTTCTTT. It yields the protein CASSMAGTEAFF.